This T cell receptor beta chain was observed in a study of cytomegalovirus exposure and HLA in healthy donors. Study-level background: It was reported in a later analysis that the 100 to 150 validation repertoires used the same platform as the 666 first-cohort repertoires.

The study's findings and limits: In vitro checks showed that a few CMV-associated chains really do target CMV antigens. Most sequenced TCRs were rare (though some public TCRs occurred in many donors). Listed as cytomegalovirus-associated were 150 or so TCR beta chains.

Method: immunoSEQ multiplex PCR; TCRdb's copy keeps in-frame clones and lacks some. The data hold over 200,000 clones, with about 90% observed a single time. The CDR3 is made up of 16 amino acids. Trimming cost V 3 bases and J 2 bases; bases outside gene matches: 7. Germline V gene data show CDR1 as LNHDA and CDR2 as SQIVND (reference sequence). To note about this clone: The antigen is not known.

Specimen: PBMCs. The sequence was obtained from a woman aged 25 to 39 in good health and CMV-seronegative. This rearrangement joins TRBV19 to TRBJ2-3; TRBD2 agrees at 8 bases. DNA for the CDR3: TGTGCCAGTAGTATTCGGAGTAGCGGGAACACAGATACGCAGTATTTT. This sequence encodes CASSIRSSGNTDTQYF.